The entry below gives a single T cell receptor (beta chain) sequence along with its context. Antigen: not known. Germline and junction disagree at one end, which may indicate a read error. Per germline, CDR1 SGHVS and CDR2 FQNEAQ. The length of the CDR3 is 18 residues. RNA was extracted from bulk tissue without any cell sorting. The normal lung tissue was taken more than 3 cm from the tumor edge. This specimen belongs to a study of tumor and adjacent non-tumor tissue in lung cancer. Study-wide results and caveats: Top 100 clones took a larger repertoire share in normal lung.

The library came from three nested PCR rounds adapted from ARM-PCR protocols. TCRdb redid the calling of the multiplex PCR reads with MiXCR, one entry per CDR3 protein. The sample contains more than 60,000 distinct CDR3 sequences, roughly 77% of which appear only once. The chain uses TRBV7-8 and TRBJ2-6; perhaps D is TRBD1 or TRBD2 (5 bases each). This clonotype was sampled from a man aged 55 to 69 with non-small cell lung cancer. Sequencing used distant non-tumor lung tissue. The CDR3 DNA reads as TGTGTCAGCAGCTCAACGCCTACACTAGGGGCTGGGGCCAACGTCCTGACTTTC. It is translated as CVSSSTPTLGAGANVLTF.